What follows describes a single TCR beta chain. Its antigen specificity is not known. Base qualities are not provided; no much larger clone lies one nucleotide away. This sample stems from a study of T cell repertoires in cytomegalovirus infection (dated by TCRdb to about 2019). In the study overall: The peptide stimulations were aimed at well-studied HLA-B-restricted epitopes as well as recently identified HLA-C-restricted CMV epitopes, whose presentation resists viral immunomodulation. Donor HLA type was relevant to the analysis, because carriage of CMV infection together with the matching HLA type was indicated by public TCR beta signatures. Study-wide conclusions, independent of this receptor: The ex vivo response was dominated by HLA-C-restricted CMV-specific TCR beta clonotypes, and the single most frequent clonotype in two of eight donors was supplied by these HLA-C-restricted clonotypes. In both this cohort and an independent cohort of some 350 donors, the cumulative frequency of public TCR beta family members distinguished carriers of CMV infection plus the relevant HLA type.

The reads were generated on an Illumina HiSeq 1500. TCRdb ran its own pipeline on the public reads, namely fastp trimming at Q25 and MiXCR clone calling, and kept in-frame beta chains. Duplicate CDR3 protein sequences are folded into a single record with the most common DNA and genes. The sample includes 80,000 to 90,000 distinct CDR3 sequences, with around 49% observed a single time. The ten biggest clones cover 85% to 95% of the sample. From a lookup of the germline V gene (reference sequence), CDR1 and CDR2 are DFQATT and SNEGSKA. Cut back by 6 bases and 3 bases, the V and J ends lie 8 bases apart. The CDR3 sequence holds 11 residues, the cysteine and phenylalanine included. Of all the DNA, just the CDR3 is kept, 33 bases in frame from base 1. Taken with the paper, the label for treatment or condition translates to: in vitro stimulation with specific CMV peptide epitopes to enrich CMV-specific T cells.

This receptor was identified in a human donor in good health (CMV status not recorded). Some clones in this sample may be carry-over from other donors' samples. The chain couples TRBV20-1 to TRBJ1-2, with no confidently assigned D gene. This material consisted of CD8+ T cells from cultured PBMCs, taken from culture after CMV antigen stimulation. The sequenced DNA: TGCAGTGCCCTCCCCGACTATGGCTACACCTTC. This yields the protein CSALPDYGYTF.